Listed below are T cell receptor beta chains from one sample, sequenced in a study of siplizumab effects on memory and regulatory T cells. Using immunoSEQ multiplex PCR, the repertoire was profiled, and TCRdb retains in-frame clones only, with some absent. The top ten clones hold 0.65% to 0.9% of a sample with some 100,000 clones, around 92% of them seen once. The source material was Tregs sorted from blood. Receptor source: a human donor in good health. Both conserved end residues are part of each CDR3. A D gene is named only where the DNA matches it firmly. Not all rows give a size; the values are once, few, many and, for expanded clones, a class.

size,D,J,V,CDR3,DNA
once,NA,TRBJ2-7,TRBV10-3,CAISESKGGEQYF,TGTGCCATCAGTGAGTCGAAGGGAGGCGAGCAGTACTTC
NA,NA,TRBJ1-2,TRBV7-2,CASSLIGPGGQGNGYTF,TGTGCCAGCAGCTTAATCGGCCCCGGTGGGCAGGGAAATGGCTACACCTTC
NA,NA,TRBJ2-5,TRBV11-3,CASSRDTPETQYF,TGTGCCAGCAGCCGGGACACCCCAGAGACCCAGTACTTC
NA,NA,TRBJ2-5,TRBV28,CASSLPSGETQYF,TGTGCCAGCAGTTTGCCCAGCGGGGAGACCCAGTACTTC
NA,TRBD2,TRBJ2-1,TRBV10-2,CASSVSAGGRNEQFF,TGCGCCAGCAGTGTAAGCGCGGGAGGCCGGAATGAGCAGTTCTTC
NA,NA,TRBJ2-7,TRBV19,CASSKGGSYEQYF,TGTGCCAGTAGTAAGGGCGGCTCCTACGAGCAGTACTTC
NA,TRBD1,TRBJ1-1,TRBV10-3,CAISERTGQNTEAFF,TGTGCCATCAGTGAGAGGACAGGACAGAACACTGAAGCTTTCTTT
NA,NA,TRBJ1-1,TRBV27,CASSLLYKGSEAFF,TGTGCCAGCAGTTTATTGTACAAGGGCTCTGAAGCTTTCTTT
NA,NA,TRBJ1-2,TRBV4-1,CASSQTGGRTYGYTF,TGCGCCAGCAGCCAAACCGGGGGCCGGACCTATGGCTACACCTTC
NA,NA,TRBJ2-7,TRBV20-1,CSVRGTYEQYF,TGCAGTGTTAGGGGCACCTACGAGCAGTACTTC
NA,NA,TRBJ1-2,TRBV6-6,CASSVTGVEGYGYTF,TGTGCCAGCAGCGTGACAGGAGTGGAGGGCTATGGCTACACCTTC
NA,TRBD1,TRBJ2-7,TRBV7-8,CASSLVHGMTGASNEQYF,TGTGCCAGCAGCTTAGTTCATGGGATGACAGGGGCGAGTAACGAGCAGTACTTC
NA,NA,TRBJ1-2,TRBV29-1,CSVVDILGRYTF,TGCAGCGTTGTCGACATTCTCGGGAGGTACACCTTC
once,NA,TRBJ1-3,TRBV28,CASSFGRLSGNTIYF,TGTGCCAGCAGTTTCGGACGGCTCTCTGGAAACACCATATATTTT
NA,NA,TRBJ1-2,TRBV7-2,CASSLALGYGYTF,TGTGCCAGCAGCTTAGCGTTGGGCTATGGCTACACCTTC
NA,NA,TRBJ2-1,TRBV7-8,CASSPSGLLNNEQFF,TGTGCCAGCAGCCCATCCGGGCTACTAAACAATGAGCAGTTCTTC
NA,NA,TRBJ2-7,TRBV11-3,CASSLDMGSEQYF,TGTGCCAGCAGCTTAGATATGGGGTCCGAGCAGTACTTC
NA,TRBD1,TRBJ1-6,TRBV18,CASSLDRANSPLHF,TGTGCCAGCTCCTTGGACAGGGCTAATTCACCCCTCCACTTT
NA,NA,TRBJ2-6,TRBV29-1,CSVGWSGANVLTF,TGCAGCGTTGGTTGGTCTGGGGCCAACGTCCTGACTTTC
NA,TRBD1,TRBJ1-1,TRBV7-9,CASSLGDRGNTEAFF,TGTGCCAGCAGCTTAGGGGACAGGGGGAACACTGAAGCTTTCTTT
once,TRBD1,TRBJ1-3,TRBV18,CASSPGQVGTIYF,TGTGCCAGCTCACCAGGACAGGTTGGCACCATATATTTT
once,NA,TRBJ1-2,TRBV6-5,CASRDGTNYGYTF,TGTGCCAGCAGAGATGGGACGAACTATGGCTACACCTTC
NA,TRBD2,TRBJ2-7,TRBV5-4,CASSLGTSHFYEQYF,TGTGCCAGCAGCTTGGGGACTAGCCACTTCTACGAGCAGTACTTC
NA,TRBD1,TRBJ2-5,TRBV6-5,CASRLGQGGETQYF,TGTGCCAGCAGGCTGGGACAGGGAGGAGAGACCCAGTACTTC